Given below is one T cell receptor beta chain in context. V was trimmed by 8 bases and J by 6 bases, leaving 17 bases between them. CDR3 length: 13 amino acids. The germline V gene has CDR1 MNHEY and CDR2 SVGAGI. This record belongs to a study of blood T cell repertoires in COVID-19. Overall study context: The study drew acute and convalescent COVID-19 samples from the United States, Italy and Spain. PBMCs, B-cell-depleted T cells, or T cells were the source of the cDNA or gDNA that made up the material.

In the study's own analysis: Quantification of nucleated cells was approximated via reference gene primer amplification. The data were produced by immunoSEQ multiplex PCR, yet TCRdb's version contains in-frame clones alone and is incomplete. V and J calls plus clone size are reproduced from that table; the DNA served to infer D and trimming. This table has around 170,000 clones, 78% appearing once. This clonotype originated in a woman of 80 years or more with acute or convalescent COVID-19. The sequencing sample was made of peripheral blood. J is TRBJ2-7 and V is TRBV6-5, with D perhaps matching TRBD2 (5 bases). The CDR3 protein is CASLQREEGEQYF. DNA of the CDR3: TGTGCCAGCCTACAACGGGAAGAGGGCGAGCAGTACTTC.